Each of the 9 T cell receptor beta chains below was sequenced from the same sample in a study of T cell responses to AZD1222 COVID-19 vaccine. Data came from immunoSEQ multiplex PCR; TCRdb stores just in-frame clones and leaves some out. The sample carries roughly 100,000 clones, about 94% recorded once. This specimen consisted of peripheral blood, obtained on day 0 of AZD1222 vaccination. Every receptor here comes from an adult in good health.

This clone came up once. The chain carries TRBV9 and TRBJ2-1; 7 nucleotides align to TRBD2. V shed 1 base and J 5 bases; nucleotides not matched to a gene: 6. Germline lookup yields CDR1 SGDLS and CDR2 YYNGEE. The CDR3 is 15 amino acids. CDR3 bases: TGTGCCAGCAGCGTATTCAGCGCGGGAGACAATGAGCAGTTCTTC. This translates into CASSVFSAGDNEQFF.

The rearrangement joins TRBV6-2 or TRBV6-3 to TRBJ1-2, with a weak D call TRBD1 (5 bases). V was cut by 0 bases and J by 0 bases, with 14 bases left in between. The CDR3 extends over 17 amino acids. Germline CDR1 is MNHEY and CDR2 is SVGEGT. CDR3 region: CASSYSLTAKTNYGYTF. The DNA for the CDR3 is TGTGCCAGCAGTTACTCCCTGACAGCGAAAACTAACTATGGCTACACCTTC.

This chain joins TRBV12-5 and TRBJ2-3; D is undetermined. Germline loops: CDR1 LGHNT, CDR2 FRNRAP. CDR3 length: 14 residues. V lost 1 base and J lost 8, with 13 bases in between. Here the CDR3 DNA reads TGTGCTAGTGGTTTGGGCACCGTATTGGGTACGCAGTATTTT. Its translation is CASGLGTVLGTQYF.

The rearrangement links TRBV4-3 to TRBJ1-2; tentative D call: TRBD1 (6 bases). Germline V gene sequence: CDR1 LGHNA, CDR2 YSLEER. Trimming took 3 bases from V and 4 from J, leaving 15 bases between them. The CDR3 loop spans 15 amino acids. This CDR3 is CASSQIHQGSYGYTF. The DNA of the CDR3 is TGCGCCAGCAGCCAGATACATCAGGGGAGCTATGGCTACACCTTC.

The rearrangement uses TRBV2 and TRBJ1-2; 7 bases agree with TRBD1. Germline V gene sequence: CDR1 SNHLY, CDR2 FYNNEI. V gave up 3 bases and J gave up 8 bases; unmatched junction bases: 6. This CDR3 has 13 amino acids. The CDR3 DNA reads as TGTGCCAGCAGTGACAGGGGGGCATGGGGCTACACCTTC. It yields the protein CASSDRGAWGYTF.

The V and J genes are TRBV29-1 and TRBJ1-2, with a possible D match to TRBD1 (6 bases). Germline CDR1 and CDR2: SQVTM and ANQGSEA. The CDR3 runs 12 residues. The V end lost 7 bases, the J end lost 3 bases, and 12 bases lay between the germline ends. CDR3 loop: CSALRTDYGYTF. Here the CDR3 DNA reads TGCAGCGCCCTTCGGACAGACTATGGCTACACCTTC.

This clone showed up just once. V usage is TRBV27 and J usage is TRBJ2-7, with D perhaps given as TRBD1 or TRBD2 (5 bases each). The CDR3 is 16 residues long. In germline, CDR1 is MNHEY, CDR2 SMNVEV (reference sequence). V shed 3 bases and J shed 2 bases, with 17 bases lying between them. The CDR3 DNA follows: TGTGCCAGCAGTTTTCCCCCCCGGGACCAAGCCTACGAGCAGTACTTC. Encoded protein: CASSFPPRDQAYEQYF.

The J gene is TRBJ1-3, the V gene TRBV30; D remains unclear. The CDR3 spans 15 residues. V gave up 4 bases and J gave up 0 bases, with 13 bases separating them. Per germline, CDR1 GTSNPN and CDR2 SVGIG (reference sequence). CDR3 in DNA: TGTGCCTGGACGAGTTGGTCTGGCTCTGGAAACACCATATATTTT. It translates to CAWTSWSGSGNTIYF.

This chain links TRBV7-9 with TRBJ2-2, with D possibly matching TRBD1 (7 bases). This CDR3 comprises 12 residues. Germline values: CDR1 SEHNR, CDR2 FQNEAQ (reference sequence). V lost 10 bases, J lost 7 bases, and 13 bases lay in between. CDR3 sequence reads: CATPQGGGELFF. CDR3 DNA: TGTGCCACCCCTCAGGGGGGCGGGGAGCTGTTTTTT.